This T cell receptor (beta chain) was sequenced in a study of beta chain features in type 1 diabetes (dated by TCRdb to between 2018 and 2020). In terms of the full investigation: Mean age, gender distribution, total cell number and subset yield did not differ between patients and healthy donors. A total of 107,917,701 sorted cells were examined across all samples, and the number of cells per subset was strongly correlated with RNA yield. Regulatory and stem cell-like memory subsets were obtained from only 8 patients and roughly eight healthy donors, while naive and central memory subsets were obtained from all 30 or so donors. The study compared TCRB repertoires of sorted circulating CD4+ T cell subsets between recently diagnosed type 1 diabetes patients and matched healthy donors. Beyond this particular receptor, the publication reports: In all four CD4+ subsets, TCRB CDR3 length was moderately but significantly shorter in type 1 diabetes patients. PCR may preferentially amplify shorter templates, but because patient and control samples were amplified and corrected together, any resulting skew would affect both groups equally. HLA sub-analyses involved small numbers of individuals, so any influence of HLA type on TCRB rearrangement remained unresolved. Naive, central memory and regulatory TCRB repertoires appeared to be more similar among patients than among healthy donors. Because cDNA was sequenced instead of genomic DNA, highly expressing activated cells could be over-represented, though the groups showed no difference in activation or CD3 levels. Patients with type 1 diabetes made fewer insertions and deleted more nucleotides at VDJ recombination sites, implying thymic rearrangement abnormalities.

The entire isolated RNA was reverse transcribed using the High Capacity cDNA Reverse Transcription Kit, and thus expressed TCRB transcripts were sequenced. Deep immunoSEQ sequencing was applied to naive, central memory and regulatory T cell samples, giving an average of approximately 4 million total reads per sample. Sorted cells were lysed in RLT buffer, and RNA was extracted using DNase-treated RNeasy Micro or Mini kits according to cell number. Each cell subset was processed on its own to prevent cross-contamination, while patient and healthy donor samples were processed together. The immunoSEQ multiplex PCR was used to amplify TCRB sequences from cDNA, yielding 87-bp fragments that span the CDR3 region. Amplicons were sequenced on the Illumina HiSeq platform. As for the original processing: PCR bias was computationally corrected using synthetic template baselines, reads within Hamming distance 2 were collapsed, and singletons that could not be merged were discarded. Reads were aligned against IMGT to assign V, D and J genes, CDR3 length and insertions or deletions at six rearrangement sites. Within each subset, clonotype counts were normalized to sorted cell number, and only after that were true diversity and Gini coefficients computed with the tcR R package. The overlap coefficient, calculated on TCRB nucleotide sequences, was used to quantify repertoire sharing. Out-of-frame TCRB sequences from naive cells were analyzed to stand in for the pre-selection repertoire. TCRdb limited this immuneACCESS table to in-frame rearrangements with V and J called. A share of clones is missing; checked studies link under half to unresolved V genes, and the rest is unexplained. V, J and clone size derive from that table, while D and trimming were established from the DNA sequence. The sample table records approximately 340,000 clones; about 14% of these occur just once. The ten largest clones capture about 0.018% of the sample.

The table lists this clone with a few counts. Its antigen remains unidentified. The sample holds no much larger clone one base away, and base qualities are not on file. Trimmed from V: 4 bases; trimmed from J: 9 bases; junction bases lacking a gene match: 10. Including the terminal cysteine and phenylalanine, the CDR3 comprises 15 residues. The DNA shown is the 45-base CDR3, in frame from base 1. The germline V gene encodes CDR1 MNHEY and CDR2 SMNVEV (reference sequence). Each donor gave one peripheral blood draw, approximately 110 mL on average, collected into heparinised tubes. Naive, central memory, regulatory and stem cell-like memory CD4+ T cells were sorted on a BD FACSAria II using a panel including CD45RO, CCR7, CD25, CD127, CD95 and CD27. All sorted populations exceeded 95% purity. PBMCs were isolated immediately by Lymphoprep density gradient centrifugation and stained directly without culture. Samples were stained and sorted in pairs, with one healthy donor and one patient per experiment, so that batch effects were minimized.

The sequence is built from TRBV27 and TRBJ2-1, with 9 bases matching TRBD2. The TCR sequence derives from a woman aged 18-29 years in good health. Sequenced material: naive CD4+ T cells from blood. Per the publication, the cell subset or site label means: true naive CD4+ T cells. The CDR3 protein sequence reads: CASSWASGRLGEQFF. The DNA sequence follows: TGTGCCAGCAGTTGGGCAAGCGGGAGGTTAGGTGAGCAGTTCTTC.